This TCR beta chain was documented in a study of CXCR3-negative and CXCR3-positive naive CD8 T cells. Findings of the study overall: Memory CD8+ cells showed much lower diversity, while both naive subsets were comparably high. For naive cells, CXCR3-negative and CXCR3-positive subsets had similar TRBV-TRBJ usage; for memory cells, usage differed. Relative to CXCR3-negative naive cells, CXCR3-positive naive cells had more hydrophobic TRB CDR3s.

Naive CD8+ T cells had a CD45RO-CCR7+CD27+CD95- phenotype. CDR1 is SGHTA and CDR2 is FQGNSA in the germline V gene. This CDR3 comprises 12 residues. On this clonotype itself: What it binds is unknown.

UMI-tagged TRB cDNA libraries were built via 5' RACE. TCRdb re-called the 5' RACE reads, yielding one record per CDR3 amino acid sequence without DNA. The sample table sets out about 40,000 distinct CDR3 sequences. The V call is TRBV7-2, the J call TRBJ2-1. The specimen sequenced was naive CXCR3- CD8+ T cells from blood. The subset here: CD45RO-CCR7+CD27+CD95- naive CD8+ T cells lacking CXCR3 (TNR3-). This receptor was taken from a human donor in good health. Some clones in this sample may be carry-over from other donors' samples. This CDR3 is CASSLFTNEQFF. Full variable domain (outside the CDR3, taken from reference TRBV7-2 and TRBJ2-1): GAGVSQSPSNKVTEKGKDVELRCDPISGHTALYWYRQSLGQGLEFLIYFQGNSAPDKSGLPSDRFSAERTGGSVSTLTIQRTQQEDSAVYLCASSLFTNEQFFGPGTRLTVL.